This TCR beta chain was identified during a study of control samples from healthy donors and cancer patients. Sequencing used immunoSEQ multiplex PCR; TCRdb keeps in-frame clones, though not all of them. The sample lists roughly 45,000 clones; just over 85% were seen once. CDR3 size: 14 residues. Trimming took 6 bases from V and 8 from J; bases not matched to a gene: 7. Germline-derived CDR1 and CDR2 are MNHEY and SVGAGI. Input material: PBMCs. The receptor comes from a woman in her forties or fifties with lung cancer. The chain couples TRBV6-5 to TRBJ1-6; 7 bases fit TRBD1. The CDR3 loop is CASRRTGTDSPLHF. The CDR3 region has the DNA TGTGCCAGCAGAAGGACCGGGACAGATTCACCCCTCCACTTT.